These 8 T cell receptor beta chains came from one sample sequenced in a study of blood T cell repertoires in COVID-19. Profiled with immunoSEQ multiplex PCR; TCRdb holds only in-frame clones, not every one. Among about 380,000 clones listed, around 87% were seen once. The sequenced sample was PBMCs or T cells enriched from blood (not recorded which). Every receptor here comes from a young man who had recovered from COVID-19.

The chain links TRBV7-2 to TRBJ2-7; 12 bases agree with TRBD2. Germline V gene sequence: CDR1 SGHTA, CDR2 FQGNSA. V lost 6 bases and J lost 6; bases outside the gene matches: 9. CDR3 length: 15 residues. The CDR3 protein is CASRQASGGGPEQYF. In DNA form, the CDR3 reads TGTGCCAGCAGGCAAGCTAGCGGGGGGGGCCCCGAGCAGTACTTC.

The chain joins TRBV3-1 (or the pseudogene TRBV3-2) to TRBJ1-4, with D hard to call. Trimming cost V 1 base and J 0 bases, with 6 bases left between them. The CDR3 is 15 amino acids. Germline V gives CDR1 LGHDT, CDR2 YNNKEL (reference sequence). CDR3 loop: CASSQAPATNEKLFF. For the CDR3, the DNA is TGTGCCAGCAGCCAAGCCCCCGCAACTAATGAAAAACTGTTTTTT.

The CDR3 bases are TGTGCCAGCAGCCCCGGGGGTTATAGAGGTGGCTACACCTTC. This encodes CASSPGGYRGGYTF. This chain joins TRBV7-8 and TRBJ1-2; D perhaps matches TRBD1 (5 bases). This CDR3 is 14 amino acids long. Trimming removed 5 bases from V and 7 bases from J, with 17 bases in between. Germline V gene data show CDR1 as SGHVS and CDR2 as FQNEAQ.

The chain joins TRBV12-3 or TRBV12-4 to TRBJ1-5; D call uncertain. There are 11 residues in the CDR3. The V end lost 3 bases, the J end lost 9 bases, and 6 bases lay between the germline ends. CDR3: CASSLSGPQHF. The DNA of the CDR3 is TGTGCCAGCAGTTTGTCCGGGCCCCAGCATTTT.

This sequence joins TRBV10-2 and TRBJ1-2; D possibly corresponds to TRBD1 (6 bases). The V gene's germline CDR1 is WSHSY and CDR2 SAAADI. The CDR3 is made up of 14 amino acids. Trimming removed 6 bases from V and 7 bases from J, with 18 bases in between. CDR3 amino acids: CASSPQGQGGGYTF. The CDR3 region has the DNA TGCGCCAGCAGCCCTCAGGGGCAAGGCGGTGGCTACACCTTC.

This clone was recorded once. V usage is TRBV29-1 and J usage is TRBJ2-7, with TRBD1 matching over 8 bases. Germline values: CDR1 SQVTM, CDR2 ANQGSEA. J was trimmed by 4 bases and V by 7 bases; bases with no gene match: 6. This CDR3 is 12 amino acids long. In DNA form, the CDR3 reads TGCAGCGCCTCCCAGGGGGCGTACGAGCAGTACTTC. This codes for CSASQGAYEQYF.

The V call is TRBV9, the J call TRBJ2-3; 13 bases are a match to TRBD2. Germline loops: CDR1 SGDLS, CDR2 YYNGEE. This CDR3 is 18 amino acids long. The ends lost 0 bases at V and 2 bases at J; junction bases unmatched: 6. This chain's CDR3 is CASSVAPGLAGDTDTQYF. DNA for the CDR3: TGTGCCAGCAGCGTAGCTCCTGGACTAGCGGGGGACACAGATACGCAGTATTTT.

The V call is TRBV21-1, the J call TRBJ2-2; the table's D call TRBD1 went unverified against the DNA. TRBV21-1 is listed as a pseudogene. The CDR3 runs 15 residues. The CDR3 sequence: CASSRDRRNTGELFF. The CDR3 DNA reads as TGTGCCAGCAGCAGAGACAGGCGTAACACCGGGGAGCTGTTTTTT.